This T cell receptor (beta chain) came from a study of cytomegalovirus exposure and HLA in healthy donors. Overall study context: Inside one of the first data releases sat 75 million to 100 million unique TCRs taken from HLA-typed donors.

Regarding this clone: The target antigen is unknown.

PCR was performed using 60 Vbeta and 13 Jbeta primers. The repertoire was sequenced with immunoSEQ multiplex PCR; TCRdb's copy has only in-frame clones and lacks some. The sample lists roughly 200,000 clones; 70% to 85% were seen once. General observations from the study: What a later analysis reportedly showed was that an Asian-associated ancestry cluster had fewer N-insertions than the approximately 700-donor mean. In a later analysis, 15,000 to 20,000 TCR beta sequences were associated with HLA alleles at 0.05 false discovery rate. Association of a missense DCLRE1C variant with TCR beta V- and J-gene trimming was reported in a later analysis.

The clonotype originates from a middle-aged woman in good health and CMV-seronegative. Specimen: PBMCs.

DNA of the CDR3: TGTGCCAGCAGCTTGGCCGTCGGTACAACTAATGAAAAACTGTTTTTT. Its protein product is CASSLAVGTTNEKLFF. The chain couples TRBV5-6 to TRBJ1-4; D not certain. The CDR3 has 16 amino acids. Germline CDR1 reads SGHDT; CDR2 reads YYEEEE. V was clipped by 0 bases and J by 0 bases, with 9 bases between them.